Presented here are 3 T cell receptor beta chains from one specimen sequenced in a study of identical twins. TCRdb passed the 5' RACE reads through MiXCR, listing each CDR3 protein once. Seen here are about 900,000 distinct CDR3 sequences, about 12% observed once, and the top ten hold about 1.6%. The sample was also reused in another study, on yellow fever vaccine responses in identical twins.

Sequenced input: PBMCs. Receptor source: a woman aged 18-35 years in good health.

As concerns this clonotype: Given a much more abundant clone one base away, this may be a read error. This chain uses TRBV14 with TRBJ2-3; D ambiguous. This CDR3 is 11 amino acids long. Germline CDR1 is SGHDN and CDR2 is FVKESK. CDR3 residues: CVSSDLDTQYF. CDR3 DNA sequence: TGTGTCAGCAGCGATTTAGATACGCAGTATTTT.

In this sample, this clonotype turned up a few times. The CDR3 nucleotides are TGTGCCAGCAGTCCTCGGGGAGGGGGCTGGAATTCACCCCTCCACTTT. Residues: CASSPRGGGWNSPLHF. The V and J genes are TRBV12-3 or TRBV12-4 and TRBJ1-6; 7 bases fit TRBD1. This CDR3 spans 16 amino acids. The J segment lost 7 bases and the V segment lost 5 bases, leaving 11 bases of the junction unmatched.

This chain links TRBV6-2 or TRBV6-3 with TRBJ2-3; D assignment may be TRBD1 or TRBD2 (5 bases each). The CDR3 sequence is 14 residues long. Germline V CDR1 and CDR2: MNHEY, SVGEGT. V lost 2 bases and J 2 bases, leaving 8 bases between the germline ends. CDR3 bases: TGTGCCAGCAGTTACGGGACCCCCACAGATACGCAGTATTTT. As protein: CASSYGTPTDTQYF.